This TCR beta chain comes out of a study of T cell responses to AZD1222 COVID-19 vaccine. Study at large: Researchers grouped second doses given at about 4 or about 12 weeks into one pool. Study-wide findings and caveats: Clonal diversity may have been underestimated in mostly white British donors. The study found vaccine-associated CD4 TCRs spanning spike, dominant at 160-218 and 743-854. Seropositive at baseline were only a handful of AZD1222 recipients.

Sequenced by immunoSEQ multiplex PCR; TCRdb stores in-frame clones only, minus some. Of approximately 99,000 clones listed, about 86% are singletons. Remarks on this clone: Its antigen remains unknown.

The CDR3 length is 14 residues. Trimming left V 6 bases short and J 7 bases short, with 13 bases between. Germline CDR1 SGHTA, CDR2 FQGNSA. The rearrangement links TRBV7-2 to TRBJ1-6; D is unclear. The sequences come from peripheral blood, collected on day 0 of AZD1222 vaccination. This TCR came from an adult in good health. CDR3 amino acids: CASRLNGANSPLHF. The CDR3 DNA follows: TGTGCCAGCAGATTAAACGGAGCAAATTCACCCCTCCACTTT.